This entry describes one TCR beta chain. This sample is part of a study of blood T cell repertoires in COVID-19. Background on the study: Samples representing acute and convalescent COVID-19 were sourced from the United States, Italy and Spain.

Assay used: immunoSEQ multiplex PCR; TCRdb lists only in-frame clones, some missing. This table has roughly 230,000 clones, 80% to 90% appearing once. Germline V lookup: CDR1 SNHLY, CDR2 FYNNEI. The CDR3 is 15 amino acids. Trimming at V came to 7 bases and at J to 1 base, leaving 7 bases not matched to a gene. The specimen sequenced was peripheral blood. The sequence was collected from a middle-aged man with active or convalescent COVID-19. The V call is TRBV2, the J call TRBJ2-3; 8 positions agree with TRBD2. The CDR3 here is CASTLGRGGTDTQYF. CDR3 sequence (DNA): TGTGCCAGCACGCTCGGGAGGGGGGGCACAGATACGCAGTATTTT.